This T cell receptor (beta chain) was captured by sequencing in a study of T cell changes during pregnancy in multiple sclerosis. J gave up 0 bases and V 6 bases, and 4 bases lay outside the gene matches. Germline V gives CDR1 LNHDA, CDR2 SQIVND (reference sequence). The CDR3 runs 15 residues. Sequencing used immunoSEQ multiplex PCR; TCRdb keeps in-frame clones, though not all of them. The repertoire holds about 52,000 clones, with 85% to 95% as singletons. The V gene is TRBV19, the J gene TRBJ2-5, with 10 bases lining up with TRBD1. Sequencing used CD4+ T cells from peripheral blood mononuclear cells, obtained in the third trimester of pregnancy. The clonotype comes from a female donor with multiple sclerosis, enrolled in a pregnancy study. For the CDR3, the DNA is TGTGCCAGTAGAAGGACAGGGGGACACCAAGAGACCCAGTACTTC. It encodes CASRRTGGHQETQYF.